These 32 T cell receptor beta chains came from one sample sequenced in a study of early T cells in non-severe SARS-CoV-2 infection (dated by TCRdb to the early 2020s). Libraries were made using 5' RACE. The instrument given in TCRdb is NextSeq 500. TCRdb ran its own pipeline on the public reads, namely fastp trimming at Q25 and MiXCR clone calling, and kept in-frame beta chains. Identical CDR3 proteins give one entry, which carries the most common genes and DNA. A total of roughly 93,000 distinct CDR3 sequences appear in this sample, about 15% of them only once. Approximately 0.54% of the sample is in the top ten clones. Sequenced sample: whole blood. The source of these receptors is an adult who was a healthcare worker with PCR-confirmed SARS-CoV-2 infection or an uninfected control (not recorded which).

This clonotype was counted many times. This chain links TRBV12-3 or TRBV12-4 with TRBJ2-2, with D maybe TRBD2 (6 bases). The CDR3 loop spans 16 amino acids. V shed 1 base and J shed 1 base, with 10 bases lying between them. Here the CDR3 reads CASSLVGTVNTGELFF. Here the CDR3 DNA reads TGTGCCAGCAGTTTAGTCGGGACTGTGAACACCGGGGAGCTGTTTTTT.

The CDR3 sequence: CASSRQGRDTIYF. The CDR3 nucleotides read TGTGCCAGCAGCCGGCAAGGGCGTGACACCATATATTTT. This sequence joins TRBV11-1 and TRBJ1-3; D is undetermined. Between the trimmed V and J ends, which lost 5 bases and 8 bases, there was a span of 13 bases. Germline CDR1 is SGHAT and CDR2 is FQDESV (reference sequence). The CDR3 contains 13 residues.

This clonotype appeared a few times. The chain recombines TRBV29-1 with TRBJ2-5; possibly TRBD2 for D (6 bases). CDR3 length: 11 residues. The V gene's germline CDR1 is SQVTM and CDR2 ANQGSEA. CDR3 DNA: TGCAGTTCGGGGGTAGGCGAGACCCAGTACTTC. Translated, it gives CSSGVGETQYF.

The V gene is TRBV7-9, the J gene TRBJ2-2; TRBD2 matches at 9 bases. Germline values: CDR1 SEHNR, CDR2 FQNEAQ (reference sequence). The CDR3 sequence is 20 residues long. V gave up 5 bases and J gave up 9 bases; unmatched junction bases: 25. This CDR3 is CASSPQDDRERGERPRELFF. As DNA, the CDR3 is TGTGCCAGCAGCCCCCAGGACGACAGGGAGCGGGGGGAGCGACCGAGGGAGCTGTTTTTT.

This clonotype was seen more than once but under ten times. This chain uses TRBV9 with TRBJ2-3, with D hard to call. The CDR3 consists of 15 residues. The V gene's germline CDR1 is SGDLS and CDR2 YYNGEE. Trimming cost V 0 bases and J 2 bases, with 10 bases left between them. Written as DNA, the CDR3 is TGTGCCAGCAGCGTAGTGGCAGGTAACACAGATACGCAGTATTTT. It encodes CASSVVAGNTDTQYF.

The sample holds many counts of this clonotype. The chain carries TRBV6-5 and TRBJ1-2; possible D gene TRBD1, 5 bases. Germline loops: CDR1 MNHEY, CDR2 SVGAGI. The CDR3 contains 14 residues. V lost 2 bases and J lost 5, with 12 bases in between. For the CDR3, the DNA is TGTGCCAGCAGTTACGTGGGGGGAGGGTATGGCTACACCTTC. Translation: CASSYVGGGYGYTF.

This clonotype was seen more than once but under ten times. This chain connects TRBV7-2 to TRBJ2-2; possible D gene TRBD2, 5 bases. There are 15 residues in the CDR3. V lost 4 bases and J 1 base, leaving 10 bases between the germline ends. CDR1 and CDR2 from the germline V gene are SGHTA and FQGNSA. The CDR3 bases are TGTGCCAGCAGCTGGAACGGAGGGAACACCGGGGAGCTGTTTTTT. Its protein is CASSWNGGNTGELFF. Based on the CDR3 plus reference TRBV7-2 and TRBJ2-2, the full variable domain is GAGVSQSPSNKVTEKGKDVELRCDPISGHTALYWYRQSLGQGLEFLIYFQGNSAPDKSGLPSDRFSAERTGGSVSTLTIQRTQQEDSAVYLCASSWNGGNTGELFFGEGSRLTVL.

This clonotype was counted only a few times. V and J are TRBV11-3 and TRBJ2-2, with 11 bases matching TRBD1. Looked up from germline, CDR1 is SGHNT and CDR2 is YENEEA. The length of the CDR3 is 18 residues. Trimming removed 5 bases from V and 0 bases from J; junction bases left unmatched: 8. The CDR3 loop is CASSTGRTGGANTGELFF. CDR3 sequence (DNA): TGTGCCAGCAGCACCGGAAGGACAGGGGGCGCGAACACCGGGGAGCTGTTTTTT.

This clonotype appeared a few times. V gene TRBV7-7 combines with J gene TRBJ2-5; the D gene is possibly TRBD2 (6 bases). This CDR3 has 15 residues. Germline V gives CDR1 SSHAT, CDR2 FNYEAQ (reference sequence). The germline V and J ends were trimmed by 2 bases and 2 bases, with 12 bases remaining between them. CDR3 loop: CASSLSAGLQETQYF. Written as DNA, the CDR3 is TGTGCCAGCAGCTTATCGGCGGGGCTTCAAGAGACCCAGTACTTC.

This clonotype occurred a few times. J is TRBJ2-2 and V is TRBV6-5; D not certain. Trimming took off 6 bases at V and 1 base at J, with 3 bases between the two ends. Germline lookup yields CDR1 MNHEY and CDR2 SVGAGI. The length of the CDR3 is 12 residues. Here the CDR3 reads CASRGNTGELFF. The CDR3 DNA is TGTGCCAGCAGAGGGAACACCGGGGAGCTGTTTTTT.

This clonotype was observed a few times. The chain carries TRBV20-1 and TRBJ1-4, with D uncertain. The CDR3 is 16 amino acids. V shed 3 bases and J shed 0 bases, with 14 bases lying between them. Germline values: CDR1 DFQATT, CDR2 SNEGSKA (reference sequence). The CDR3 DNA follows: TGCAGTGCTAGTACGGAAGGAGAGGCAACTAATGAAAAACTGTTTTTT. This codes for CSASTEGEATNEKLFF.

This chain connects TRBV5-6 to TRBJ2-5; D perhaps matches TRBD2 (5 bases). V gave up 1 base and J gave up 5 bases, with 12 bases separating them. Germline values: CDR1 SGHDT, CDR2 YYEEEE. The CDR3 has 14 residues. The CDR3 here is CASSLLPTGETQYF. The CDR3 DNA reads TGTGCCAGCAGCTTGCTCCCTACGGGGGAGACCCAGTACTTC.

The J gene is TRBJ2-7, the V gene TRBV12-3 or TRBV12-4; 9 bases agree with TRBD1. V lost 1 base, J lost 4 bases, and 2 bases stayed unmatched. The CDR3 runs 14 residues. Written as DNA, the CDR3 is TGTGCCAGCAGTTTAGACAGGGGGCTTTACGAGCAGTACGTC. Protein sequence: CASSLDRGLYEQYV.

This clonotype was seen a handful of times. The CDR3 DNA sequence: TGCGCCAGCAGTGAGTCATTTGGAAGCACAGATACGCAGTATTTT. This gives the protein CASSESFGSTDTQYF. The J gene is TRBJ2-3, the V gene TRBV10-2, with D hard to call. The V gene lost 0 bases and the J gene lost 0 bases, with 7 bases spanning the gap. Germline lookup yields CDR1 WSHSY and CDR2 SAAADI. There are 15 residues in the CDR3.

This chain joins TRBV25-1 and TRBJ1-3, with D perhaps TRBD1 (6 bases). Per the germline V gene, CDR1 is MGHDK and CDR2 is SYGVNS. The CDR3 consists of 17 residues. Trimming removed 3 bases from V and 1 base from J, with 16 bases in between. The chain's CDR3 is CASSDTLVQGSGNTIYF. CDR3 DNA: TGTGCCAGCAGTGACACCCTCGTACAGGGATCTGGAAACACCATATATTTT.

This clonotype was detected ten times or more. The V and J genes are TRBV12-3 or TRBV12-4 and TRBJ1-2, with TRBD1 matching 8 bases. This CDR3 comprises 14 residues. V lost 6 bases to trimming and J lost 8 bases; unmatched junction nucleotides: 11. Here the CDR3 DNA reads TGTGCCAGCAGCCCTTCGACAGGGGCGGGGGGCTACACCTTC. It codes for CASSPSTGAGGYTF.

The chain couples TRBV14 to TRBJ1-2; 8 bases line up with TRBD1. There are 17 residues in the CDR3. The germline V gene has CDR1 SGHDN and CDR2 FVKESK. The junction had 11 bases not matched to a gene; V was cut back by 1 base and J by 4 bases. The CDR3 sequence: CASSQAIEYRGIYGYTF. The DNA of the CDR3 is TGTGCCAGCAGCCAAGCGATCGAGTACAGGGGGATCTATGGCTACACCTTC.

The V and J genes are TRBV2 and TRBJ2-1; 10 bases are shared with TRBD1. This CDR3 is 14 amino acids long. From germline, CDR1 is SNHLY and CDR2 FYNNEI. V shed 6 bases, J shed 10 bases, and the junction held 9 bases outside the gene matches. DNA for the CDR3: TGTGCCAGCAGAAGACAGGGGGCCTTTATGGAGCAGTTCTTC. Translation: CASRRQGAFMEQFF.

This clonotype turned up a few times. The CDR3 region has the DNA TGCAGCGTAATGATGGGACTAGCGGGGGAGACCCAGTACTTC. Amino acids: CSVMMGLAGETQYF. This chain connects TRBV29-1 to TRBJ2-5, with 13 bases lining up with TRBD2. The CDR3 spans 14 residues. The trim removed 6 bases at V and 5 bases at J, leaving 6 bases unmatched. The germline gives CDR1 SQVTM, CDR2 ANQGSEA.

This sequence joins TRBV7-2 and TRBJ1-6; D is ambiguous. Per the germline V gene, CDR1 is SGHTA and CDR2 is FQGNSA. Trimming stripped 0 bases from V and 0 bases from J, with 6 bases between. The CDR3 is 16 residues long. Here the CDR3 reads CASSLADSSYNSPLHF. The CDR3, as DNA: TGTGCCAGCAGCTTAGCGGATAGCTCCTATAATTCACCCCTCCACTTT.

This chain connects TRBV29-1 to TRBJ1-1, with a tentative D call TRBD1 (5 bases). The CDR3 runs 13 residues. Trimming left V 7 bases short and J 1 base short, with 13 bases between. Germline CDR1 and CDR2: SQVTM and ANQGSEA. The CDR3 reads CSAATASNTEAFF. The CDR3 coding sequence is TGCAGCGCCGCGACAGCTTCGAACACTGAAGCTTTCTTT.

This chain connects TRBV19 to TRBJ2-3; perhaps TRBD1 as D (6 bases). The length of the CDR3 is 16 residues. V lost 5 bases to trimming and J lost 2 bases, with 17 bases between them. CDR1 and CDR2 from the germline V gene are LNHDA and SQIVND (reference sequence). The CDR3 is CASSPNRAPPTDTQYF. Written as DNA, the CDR3 is TGTGCCAGTAGTCCAAACAGGGCCCCCCCCACAGATACGCAGTATTTT.

The chain is built from TRBV7-9 and TRBJ2-7, with a possible D match to TRBD2 (5 bases). Trimming stripped 4 bases from V and 2 bases from J, with 12 bases between. CDR3 length equals 14 residues. The germline V gene encodes CDR1 SEHNR and CDR2 FQNEAQ (reference sequence). The CDR3 DNA reads as TGTGCCAGCAGCTCCTCCGGGGTTGCCTACGAGCAGTACGTC. The encoded protein is CASSSSGVAYEQYV.

The table lists this clonotype with a few counts. In nucleotides, the CDR3 is TGTGCCAGCAGCTTAAACGTGACTAGCGATGAGCAGTTCTTC. This codes for CASSLNVTSDEQFF. This rearrangement joins TRBV7-3 to TRBJ2-1; 8 bases are a match to TRBD2. The CDR3 covers 14 residues. V lost 1 base, J lost 8 bases, and 4 bases stayed unmatched. Germline lookup yields CDR1 SGHTA and CDR2 FQGTGA.

This chain connects TRBV10-3 to TRBJ1-1; 7 bases line up with TRBD1. Germline V lookup: CDR1 ENHRY, CDR2 SYGVKD. The CDR3 totals 14 residues. The J segment lost 0 bases and the V segment lost 4 bases, leaving 2 bases of the junction unmatched. CDR3 coding DNA: TGTGCCATCAGTGGACAGGGAATGAACACTGAAGCTTTCTTT. It is translated as CAISGQGMNTEAFF.

This clonotype was detected a few times. V usage is TRBV24-1 and J usage is TRBJ2-3; 7 bases agree with TRBD2. With V trimmed by 7 bases and J by 9 bases, 6 bases remained unmatched. The germline CDR1 and CDR2 sequences are KGHDR and SFDVKD. The CDR3 contains 12 residues. The CDR3: CATSGGFGTQYF. In DNA form, the CDR3 reads TGTGCCACCAGCGGGGGGTTCGGGACGCAGTATTTT.

The chain links TRBV7-9 to TRBJ2-7; D is possibly TRBD1 (5 bases). V was shortened by 1 base and J by 3 bases, with 10 bases between the two germline ends. The CDR3 totals 14 residues. From germline, CDR1 is SEHNR and CDR2 FQNEAQ (reference sequence). The CDR3 is CASSLGSRVYEQYV. In DNA, the CDR3 is TGTGCCAGCAGCTTAGGTTCCAGGGTCTACGAGCAGTACGTC.

The chain couples TRBV20-1 to TRBJ1-1, with D possibly matching TRBD1 (5 bases). Germline CDR1 DFQATT, CDR2 SNEGSKA (reference sequence). The CDR3 is 12 residues long. V dropped 6 bases and J dropped 5 bases, with 13 bases sitting between them. CDR3 region: CSAGVQATEAFF. As DNA, the CDR3 is TGCAGTGCCGGAGTACAGGCTACTGAAGCTTTCTTT.

This chain uses TRBV6-5 with TRBJ1-3; D is possibly TRBD1 (6 bases). In germline, CDR1 is MNHEY, CDR2 SVGAGI. With 6 bases removed from V and 1 base from J, the gap between germline ends came to 16 bases. CDR3 length: 16 amino acids. The CDR3: CASRRTGTFSGNTIYF. CDR3 nucleotide sequence: TGTGCCAGCAGAAGAACCGGGACATTTTCTGGAAACACCATATATTTT.

A few counts support this clonotype. The J gene is TRBJ1-2, the V gene TRBV12-3 or TRBV12-4, with D uncertain. The CDR3 length is 14 residues. Trimming left V 3 bases short and J 8 bases short, with 16 bases between. CDR3 protein: CASSLHGPSLGYTF. The CDR3 DNA reads as TGTGCCAGCAGTTTGCACGGACCTTCTCTAGGCTACACCTTC.

This clonotype was seen a few times. This chain joins TRBV10-2 and TRBJ1-1; D is unresolved. Trimming removed 3 bases at V and 1 base at J, with 9 bases between. This CDR3 region has 14 residues. CDR1 is WSHSY and CDR2 is SAAADI in the germline V gene. The CDR3 protein is CASSDVVRNTEAFF. The CDR3 DNA reads TGCGCCAGCAGTGATGTAGTGAGGAACACTGAAGCTTTCTTT.

This clonotype has ten or more counts. V and J are TRBV7-6 and TRBJ2-1; TRBD2 might be the D (7 bases). The CDR3 is 13 amino acids. Deletions cut 0 bases from V and 14 bases from J, with 14 bases between. The V gene's germline CDR1 is SGHVS and CDR2 FNYEAQ. The CDR3 sequence is CASSLAAGDKKFF. The CDR3 DNA is TGTGCCAGCAGCTTAGCTGCGGGGGACAAGAAGTTCTTC.